The 12 T cell receptor beta chains given below trace back to one sample, sequenced in a study of CD8 T cells in ankylosing spondylitis. Via MiXCR, TCRdb re-called the 5' RACE reads, giving one row per CDR3 protein. The sample includes 300,000 to 350,000 distinct CDR3 sequences, approximately 14% of them seen just once. Sequenced input: blood, either unsorted or a sorted T cell fraction (not recorded which). The receptors were sampled from a male donor with ankylosing spondylitis or in good health (not recorded which).

This clonotype was detected a few times. The chain carries TRBV20-1 and TRBJ2-3, with D tentatively TRBD1 or TRBD2 (6 bases each). V was cut by 2 bases and J by 5 bases, with 11 bases left in between. Germline V lookup: CDR1 DFQATT, CDR2 SNEGSKA (reference sequence). The CDR3 is 13 residues long. The CDR3: CSARLGGGDTQYF. The CDR3 DNA reads as TGCAGTGCTAGACTGGGGGGCGGAGATACGCAGTATTTT.

This clonotype was found a few times. The gene calls are TRBV27 and TRBJ1-1; 11 nucleotides align to TRBD1. Unmatched junction bases numbered 5, after V lost 4 bases and J lost 1 base. There are 16 residues in the CDR3. Per germline, CDR1 MNHEY and CDR2 SMNVEV (reference sequence). DNA for the CDR3: TGTGCCAGCAGTTCCCGGACAGGGGGCCGGAACACTGAAGCTTTCTTT. Translated, it gives CASSSRTGGRNTEAFF.

This clonotype was counted at least ten times. This chain joins TRBV7-2 and TRBJ2-3; possible D gene TRBD2, 6 bases. In germline, CDR1 is SGHTA, CDR2 FQGNSA. CDR3 length: 15 residues. The V end lost 4 bases, the J end lost 11 bases, and 22 bases lay between the germline ends. CDR3 region: CASSSGTLRGREQYF. The CDR3 DNA is TGTGCCAGCAGCTCGGGAACGCTTCGGGGGAGAGAGCAGTATTTT.

V gene TRBV10-1 combines with J gene TRBJ1-6; D perhaps matches TRBD1 (5 bases). This CDR3 contains 13 residues. In germline, CDR1 is WNHNN, CDR2 SYGVQD (reference sequence). Trimming pared 3 bases from V and 10 bases from J, leaving 10 bases between. CDR3 sequence: CASSEGVSSPLHF. The CDR3 region has the DNA TGCGCCAGCAGTGAAGGGGTTAGCTCACCCCTCCACTTT.

The V gene is TRBV5-6, the J gene TRBJ1-2; D is unclear. The V gene's germline CDR1 is SGHDT and CDR2 YYEEEE. There are 12 residues in the CDR3. Trimming cost V 1 base and J 6 bases, with 7 bases left between them. CDR3 nucleotide sequence: TGTGCCAGCAGCTTGTTCGGGGATGGCTACACCTTC. Its translation is CASSLFGDGYTF.

The rearrangement joins TRBV3-1 to TRBJ2-7; possibly TRBD1 or TRBD2 for D (5 bases each). V dropped 4 bases and J dropped 5 bases, with 15 bases sitting between them. The CDR3 sequence is 14 residues long. CDR1 LGHDT and CDR2 YNNKEL come from the germline V gene (reference sequence). CDR3 amino acids: CASSRSYRGHEQYF. The DNA for the CDR3 is TGTGCCAGCAGCCGAAGCTACCGGGGCCACGAGCAGTACTTC.

This clonotype showed up just a few times. The V and J genes are TRBV20-1 and TRBJ2-3; tentatively, D is TRBD2 (6 bases). V was shortened by 8 bases and J by 1 base, with 13 bases between the two germline ends. Germline CDR1 DFQATT, CDR2 SNEGSKA (reference sequence). The CDR3 is made up of 13 amino acids. In nucleotides, the CDR3 is TGCAGTAACGGGGACTTCCGCACAGATACGCAGTATTTT. Translation gives CSNGDFRTDTQYF.

This clonotype was picked up a small number of times. This chain uses TRBV7-9 with TRBJ2-6; D unclear. V dropped 7 bases and J dropped 0 bases, with 10 bases sitting between them. Germline V CDR1 and CDR2: SEHNR, FQNEAQ (reference sequence). The CDR3 is made up of 15 amino acids. CDR3 DNA: TGTGCCAGCAATAGACGCGACTCTGGGGCCAACGTCCTGACTTTC. Its translation: CASNRRDSGANVLTF.

The J gene is TRBJ2-7, the V gene TRBV3-1; D is perhaps TRBD2 (6 bases). The CDR3 consists of 13 residues. Germline V gene lookup returns CDR1 LGHDT and CDR2 YNNKEL (reference sequence). The V end was cut by 5 bases, the J end by 0 bases, with 8 bases between. The CDR3 is CASSETSSYEQYF. In DNA, the CDR3 is TGTGCCAGCAGCGAGACTAGCTCCTACGAGCAGTACTTC.

The rearrangement uses TRBV6-4 and TRBJ2-3, with a possible D match to TRBD2 (6 bases). The CDR3 runs to 14 residues. The V and J ends lost 3 bases and 2 bases respectively, with 9 bases between them. CDR1 is MRHNA and CDR2 is SNTAGT in the germline V gene. CDR3 bases: TGTGCCAGCAGTGAGCGGGGAACCACAGATACGCAGTATTTT. It specifies CASSERGTTDTQYF.

This clonotype was found a few times. The chain links TRBV5-1 to TRBJ2-1; TRBD1 or TRBD2 may be the D gene (5 bases each). The germline CDR1 and CDR2 sequences are SGHRS and YFSETQ. This CDR3 has 15 residues. V was trimmed by 4 bases and J by 10 bases, leaving 21 bases between them. The CDR3 sequence: CASSPPGPSPGEQFF. The CDR3 DNA is TGCGCCAGCAGCCCTCCGGGACCCAGCCCGGGGGAGCAGTTCTTC.

This clonotype was detected many times. The chain joins TRBV20-1 to TRBJ1-5; 8 bases align to TRBD1. Germline loops: CDR1 DFQATT, CDR2 SNEGSKA (reference sequence). This CDR3 comprises 14 residues. J gave up 0 bases and V 5 bases, and 3 bases lay outside the gene matches. CDR3 DNA: TGCAGTGCTTACAGGGGGTTTAGCAATCAGCCCCAGCATTTT. Translating it yields CSAYRGFSNQPQHF.